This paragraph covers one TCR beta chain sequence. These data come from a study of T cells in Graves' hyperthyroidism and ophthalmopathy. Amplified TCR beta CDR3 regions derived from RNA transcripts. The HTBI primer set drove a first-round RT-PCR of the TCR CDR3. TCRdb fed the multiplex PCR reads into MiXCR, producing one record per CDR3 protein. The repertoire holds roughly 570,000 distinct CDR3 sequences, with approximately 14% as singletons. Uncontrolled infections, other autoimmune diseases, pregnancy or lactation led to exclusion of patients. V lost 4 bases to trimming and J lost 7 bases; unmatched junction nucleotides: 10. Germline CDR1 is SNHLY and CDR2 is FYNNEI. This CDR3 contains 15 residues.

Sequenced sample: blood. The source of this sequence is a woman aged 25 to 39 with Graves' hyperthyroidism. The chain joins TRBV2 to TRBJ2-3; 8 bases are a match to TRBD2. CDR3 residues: CASSVWAGGGHTQYF. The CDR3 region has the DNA TGTGCCAGCAGTGTCTGGGCGGGAGGAGGGCATACGCAGTATTTT.